This T cell receptor beta chain was retrieved from a study of a mutant IDH1 vaccine in newly diagnosed glioma. Background on the study: Patients received vaccination from 4-6 weeks after radiotherapy alone, or with temozolomide cycles.

Time point noted: week 23, last vaccination. The investigators gave 300 ug of mutant IDH1 20-mer peptide in each vaccine dose, together with topical imiquimod. Comment on this clone: Its antigen is currently unknown.

The data were produced by immunoSEQ multiplex PCR, yet TCRdb's version contains in-frame clones alone and is incomplete. In the table there are tens of thousands of clones, around 80% of which are singletons. CDR3 length: 13 residues. Trimming removed 3 bases from V and 8 bases from J, with 13 bases in between. CDR1 and CDR2 from the germline V gene are SEHNR and FQNEAQ (reference sequence). The specimen comprised PBMCs, sampled from a glioma patient whose treatment included an IDH1 peptide vaccine. This chain links TRBV7-9 with TRBJ1-2, with D possibly matching TRBD1 (6 bases). This receptor was taken from a man aged 25 to 40 with glioma. Written as DNA, the CDR3 is TGTGCCAGCAGCTTTGACGGGGGGCGCGGCTACACCTTC. Translation gives CASSFDGGRGYTF.